This T cell receptor (beta chain) was sequenced in a study of CD8+ T cells in alopecia areata. This clone was seen a few times. V gave up 0 bases and J gave up 6 bases; unmatched junction bases: 8. The CDR3 totals 15 residues. Germline loops: CDR1 SGHVS, CDR2 FQNEAQ. cDNA reverse transcribed from extracted RNA served as the sequencing template. Repertoires were generated with immunoSEQ multiplex PCR, while TCRdb's copy carries only in-frame clones and drops some. The table has about 180,000 clones, approximately 59% seen once. This sample comprised CD4+ T cells sorted from blood, obtained at week 0. The chain recombines TRBV7-8 with TRBJ2-7; 7 bases are a match to TRBD2. The clonotype originates from a human donor with alopecia areata. The CDR3 spells CASSLATGGFSEQYF. In DNA form, the CDR3 reads TGTGCCAGCAGCTTAGCCACCGGGGGGTTCTCCGAGCAGTACTTC.